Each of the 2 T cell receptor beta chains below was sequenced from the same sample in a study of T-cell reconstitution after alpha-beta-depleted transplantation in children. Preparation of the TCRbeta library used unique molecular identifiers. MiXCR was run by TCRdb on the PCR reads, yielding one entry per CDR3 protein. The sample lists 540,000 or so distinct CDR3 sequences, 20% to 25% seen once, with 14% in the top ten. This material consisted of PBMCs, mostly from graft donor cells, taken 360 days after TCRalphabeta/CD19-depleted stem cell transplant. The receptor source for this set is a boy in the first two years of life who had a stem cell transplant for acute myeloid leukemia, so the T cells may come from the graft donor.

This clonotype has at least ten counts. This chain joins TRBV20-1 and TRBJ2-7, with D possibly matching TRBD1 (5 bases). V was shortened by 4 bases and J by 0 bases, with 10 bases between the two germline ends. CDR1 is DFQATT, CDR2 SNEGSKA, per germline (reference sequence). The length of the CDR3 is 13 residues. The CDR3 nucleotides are TGCAGTGCTACTACCAGGGTCTCCTACGAGCAGTACGTC. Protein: CSATTRVSYEQYV.

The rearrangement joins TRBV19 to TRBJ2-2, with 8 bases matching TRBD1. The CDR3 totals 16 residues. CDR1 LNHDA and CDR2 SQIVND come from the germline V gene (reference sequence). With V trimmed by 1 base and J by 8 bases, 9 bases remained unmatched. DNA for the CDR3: TGTGCCAGTAGTATAGGCTCGGACAGGGTGCGTGGGGAGCTGTTTTTT. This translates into CASSIGSDRVRGELFF.